This is a list of T cell receptor beta chains from one sample in a study of blood T cells in healthy people across ages. MiXCR, run by TCRdb on the 5' RACE reads, gives a single entry per CDR3 protein. The table has 650,000 to 900,000 distinct CDR3 sequences, roughly 60% seen once. Material: blood. The receptors originated from a man younger than 45 in good health. The CDR3 runs from the conserved cysteine through the conserved F or W. D genes are given only for firm matches. The size of a clone is reported for some rows only, either as once, few or many, or as a class for expanded clones.

TRBV30	TRBJ2-4	TRBD1	once	TGTGCCTGGAGTGTAAGGGCGACAGGGGACATTCAGTACTTC	CAWSVRATGDIQYF
TRBV7-9	TRBJ1-1	NA	NA	TGTGCCAGCAGCAAGAACAGGGAGAACACTGAAGCTTTCTTT	CASSKNRENTEAFF
TRBV5-8	TRBJ2-7	TRBD1	NA	TGTGCCAGCAGCCGGACCGGGACAGGGGTTTTCGAGCAGTACTTC	CASSRTGTGVFEQYF
TRBV7-2	TRBJ2-7	TRBD2	medium-sized	TGTGCCAGCAGCTTCGGGACTAGCGGGGGGGCCTACGAGCAGTACTTC	CASSFGTSGGAYEQYF
TRBV9	TRBJ1-1	NA	few	TGTGCCAGCAGCGGGTCAGGAGACACTGAAGCTTTCTTT	CASSGSGDTEAFF
TRBV3-1	TRBJ2-5	NA	NA	TGTGCCAGCAGCCAAGAACTGTCCCTGAAGACCCAGTACTTC	CASSQELSLKTQYF
TRBV7-3	TRBJ2-1	TRBD2	NA	TGTGCCAGCAGCTTACAGCCGGGACTAGCGGGTAATGAGCAGTTCTTC	CASSLQPGLAGNEQFF
TRBV4-2	TRBJ2-5	NA	NA	TGTGCCAGCAGCCAAGATCTGGCAGCCCGGGAGACCCAGTACTTC	CASSQDLAARETQYF
TRBV5-1	TRBJ1-2	TRBD1	once	TGCGCCAGCAGCGAACAGGGGCTGAATGGCTACACCTTC	CASSEQGLNGYTF
TRBV4-3	TRBJ2-1	NA	few	TGCGCCAGCAGCCCTGGGGGGCCGCGGACTTCTTCTCTCTACAATGAGCAGTTCTTC	CASSPGGPRTSSLYNEQFF
TRBV27	TRBJ2-1	NA	NA	TGTGCCAGCAGTAGGAGGGGTGAGCAGTTCTTC	CASSRRGEQFF